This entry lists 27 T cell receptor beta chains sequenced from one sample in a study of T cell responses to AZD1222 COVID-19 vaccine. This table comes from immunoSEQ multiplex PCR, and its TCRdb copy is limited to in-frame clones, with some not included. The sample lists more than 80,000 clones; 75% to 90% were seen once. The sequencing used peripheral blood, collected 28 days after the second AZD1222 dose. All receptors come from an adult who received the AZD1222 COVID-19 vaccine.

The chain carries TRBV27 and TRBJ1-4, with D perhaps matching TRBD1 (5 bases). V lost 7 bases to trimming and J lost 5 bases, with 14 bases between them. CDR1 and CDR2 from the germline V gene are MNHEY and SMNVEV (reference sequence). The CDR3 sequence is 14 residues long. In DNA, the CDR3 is TGTGCCAGCAAGCCCCGGGGACCGAATGAAAAACTGTTTTTT. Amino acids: CASKPRGPNEKLFF.

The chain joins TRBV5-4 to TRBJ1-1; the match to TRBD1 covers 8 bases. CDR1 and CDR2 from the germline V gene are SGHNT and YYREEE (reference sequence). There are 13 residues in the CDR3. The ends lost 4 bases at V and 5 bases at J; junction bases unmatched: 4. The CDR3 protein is CASSTRGQTEAFF. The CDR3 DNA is TGTGCCAGCAGCACCAGGGGGCAGACTGAAGCTTTCTTT.

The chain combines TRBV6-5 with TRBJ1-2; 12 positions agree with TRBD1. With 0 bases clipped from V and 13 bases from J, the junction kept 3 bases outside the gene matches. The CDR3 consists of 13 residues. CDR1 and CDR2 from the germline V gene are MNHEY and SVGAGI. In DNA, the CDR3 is TGTGCCAGCAGTTACTCGGGACAGGGGGCTTTCACCTTC. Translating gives CASSYSGQGAFTF.

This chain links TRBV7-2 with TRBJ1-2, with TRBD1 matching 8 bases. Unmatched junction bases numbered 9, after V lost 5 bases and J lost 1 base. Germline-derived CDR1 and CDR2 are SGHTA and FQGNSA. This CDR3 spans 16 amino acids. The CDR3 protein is CASSISQGELNYGYTF. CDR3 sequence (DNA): TGTGCCAGCAGCATTTCACAGGGGGAACTTAACTATGGCTACACCTTC.

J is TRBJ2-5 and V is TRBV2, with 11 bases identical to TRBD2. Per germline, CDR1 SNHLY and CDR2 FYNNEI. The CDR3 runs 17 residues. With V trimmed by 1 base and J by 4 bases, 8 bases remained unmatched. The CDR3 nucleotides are TGTGCCAGCAGTGAAGGCTCGGCTAGCGGGGGGAGAGAGACCCAGTACTTC. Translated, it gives CASSEGSASGGRETQYF.

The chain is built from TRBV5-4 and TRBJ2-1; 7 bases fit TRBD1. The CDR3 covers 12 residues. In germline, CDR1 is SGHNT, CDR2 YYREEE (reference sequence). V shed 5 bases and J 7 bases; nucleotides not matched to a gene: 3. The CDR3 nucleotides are TGTGCCAGCAGTTTACAGGGGAATGAGCAGTTCTTC. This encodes CASSLQGNEQFF.

The CDR3 DNA is TGTGCCACCAGTGAAAAGATGAACACTGAAGCTTTCTTT. This sequence encodes CATSEKMNTEAFF. This rearrangement joins TRBV24-1 to TRBJ1-1; D gene uncertain. Trimming cost V 4 bases and J 0 bases, with 5 bases left between them. The CDR3 loop spans 13 amino acids. Germline V gene sequence: CDR1 KGHDR, CDR2 SFDVKD.

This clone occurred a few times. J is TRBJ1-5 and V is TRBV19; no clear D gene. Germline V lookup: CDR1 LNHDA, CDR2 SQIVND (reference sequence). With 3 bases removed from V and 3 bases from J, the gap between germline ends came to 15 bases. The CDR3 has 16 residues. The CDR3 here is CASSMVGSGLNQPQHF. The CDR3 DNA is TGTGCCAGTAGTATGGTTGGTTCCGGACTCAATCAGCCCCAGCATTTT.

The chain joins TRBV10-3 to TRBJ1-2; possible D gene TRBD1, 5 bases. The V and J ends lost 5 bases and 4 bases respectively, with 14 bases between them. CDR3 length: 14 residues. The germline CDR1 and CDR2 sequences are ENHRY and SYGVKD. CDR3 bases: TGTGCCATCAGTACTCCAGGGAATTCCTATGGCTACACCTTC. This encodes CAISTPGNSYGYTF.

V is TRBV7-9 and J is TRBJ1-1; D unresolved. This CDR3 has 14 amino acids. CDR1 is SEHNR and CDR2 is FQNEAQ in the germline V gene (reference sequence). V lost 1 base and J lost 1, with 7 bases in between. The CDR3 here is CASSLVSANTEAFF. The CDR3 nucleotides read TGTGCCAGCAGCTTAGTATCCGCGAACACTGAAGCTTTCTTT.

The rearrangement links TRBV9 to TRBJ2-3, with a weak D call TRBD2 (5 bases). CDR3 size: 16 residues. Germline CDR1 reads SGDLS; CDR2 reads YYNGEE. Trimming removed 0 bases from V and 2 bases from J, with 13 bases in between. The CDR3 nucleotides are TGTGCCAGCAGCGTAGCAGGAGCGGACCCCACAGATACGCAGTATTTT. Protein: CASSVAGADPTDTQYF.

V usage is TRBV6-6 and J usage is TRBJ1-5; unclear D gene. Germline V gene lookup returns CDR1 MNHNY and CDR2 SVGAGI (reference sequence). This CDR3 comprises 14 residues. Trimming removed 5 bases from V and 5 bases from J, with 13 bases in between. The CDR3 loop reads CASSHDTIYQPQHF. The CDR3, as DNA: TGTGCCAGCAGTCACGACACTATCTATCAGCCCCAGCATTTT.

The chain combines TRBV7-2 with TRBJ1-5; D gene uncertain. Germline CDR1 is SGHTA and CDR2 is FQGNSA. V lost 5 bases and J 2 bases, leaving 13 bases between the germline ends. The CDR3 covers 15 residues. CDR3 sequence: CASSPRVMGNQPQHF. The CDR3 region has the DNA TGTGCCAGCAGCCCCAGAGTGATGGGCAATCAGCCCCAGCATTTT.

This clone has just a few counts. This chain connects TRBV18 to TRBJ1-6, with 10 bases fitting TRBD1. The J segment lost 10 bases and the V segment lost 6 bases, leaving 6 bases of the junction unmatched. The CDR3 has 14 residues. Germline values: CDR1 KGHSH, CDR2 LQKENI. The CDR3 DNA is TGTGCCAGCTCGCCCGGGACAGGGGACTCACCCCTCCACTTT. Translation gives CASSPGTGDSPLHF.

The CDR3: CASSYPTEAFF. CDR3 DNA sequence: TGTGCCAGCAGTTACCCCACTGAAGCTTTCTTT. V usage is TRBV6-2 or TRBV6-3 and J usage is TRBJ1-1; D call uncertain. This CDR3 is built from 11 residues. CDR1 is MNHEY and CDR2 is SVGEGT in the germline V gene. With 2 bases removed from V and 4 bases from J, the gap between germline ends came to 2 bases.

For the CDR3, the DNA is TGCGCCAGCATTTTCGGGCGCGGGTATGGCTACACCTTC. Its protein is CASIFGRGYGYTF. V usage is TRBV10-2 and J usage is TRBJ1-2; D is undetermined. Germline V lookup: CDR1 WSHSY, CDR2 SAAADI. Trimming removed 7 bases at V and 5 bases at J, with 14 bases between. The CDR3 extends over 13 amino acids.

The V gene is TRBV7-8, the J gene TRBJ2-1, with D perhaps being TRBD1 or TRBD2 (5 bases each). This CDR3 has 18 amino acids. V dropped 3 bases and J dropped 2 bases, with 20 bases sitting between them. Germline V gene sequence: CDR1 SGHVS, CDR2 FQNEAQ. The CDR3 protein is CASSFYTGRGRPYNEQFF. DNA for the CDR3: TGTGCCAGCAGCTTCTACACGGGACGGGGAAGGCCCTACAATGAGCAGTTCTTC.

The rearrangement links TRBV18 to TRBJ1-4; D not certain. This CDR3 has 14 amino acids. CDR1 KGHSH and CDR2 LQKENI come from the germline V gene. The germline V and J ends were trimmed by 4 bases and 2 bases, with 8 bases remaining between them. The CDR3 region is CASSRGDTNEKLFF. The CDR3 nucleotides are TGTGCCAGCTCACGTGGGGATACTAATGAAAAACTGTTTTTT.

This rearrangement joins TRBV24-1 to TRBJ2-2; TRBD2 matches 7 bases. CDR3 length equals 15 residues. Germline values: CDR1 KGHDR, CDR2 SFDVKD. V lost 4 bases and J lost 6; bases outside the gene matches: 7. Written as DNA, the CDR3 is TGTGCCACCAGTGAAGCGGGACTTATCTCCGGGGAGCTGTTTTTT. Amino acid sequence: CATSEAGLISGELFF.

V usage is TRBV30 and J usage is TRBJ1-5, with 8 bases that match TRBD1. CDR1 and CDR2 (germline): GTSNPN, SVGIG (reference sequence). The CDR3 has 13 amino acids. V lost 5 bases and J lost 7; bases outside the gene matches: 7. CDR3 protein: CAWAGQGDQPQHF. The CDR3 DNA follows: TGTGCCTGGGCAGGACAGGGCGACCAGCCCCAGCATTTT. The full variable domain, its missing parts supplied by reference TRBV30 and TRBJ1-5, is SQTIHQWPATLVQPVGSPLSLECTVEGTSNPNLYWYRQAAGRGLQLLFYSVGIGQISSEVPQNLSASRPQDRQFILSSKKLLLSDSGFYLCAWAGQGDQPQHFGDGTRLSIL.

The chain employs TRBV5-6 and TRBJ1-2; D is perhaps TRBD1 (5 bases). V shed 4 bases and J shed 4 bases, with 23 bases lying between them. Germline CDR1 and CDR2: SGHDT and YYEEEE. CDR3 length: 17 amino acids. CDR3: CASSPGRQLTYSYGYTF. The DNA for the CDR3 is TGTGCCAGCAGCCCAGGGAGGCAACTCACCTACTCCTATGGCTACACCTTC.

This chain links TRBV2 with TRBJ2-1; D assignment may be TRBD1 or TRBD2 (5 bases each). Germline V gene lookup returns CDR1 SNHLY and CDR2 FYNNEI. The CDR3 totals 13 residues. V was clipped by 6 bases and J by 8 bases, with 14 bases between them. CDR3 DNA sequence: TGTGCCAGCAGCGGACAAATGGGGGATGAGCAGTTCTTC. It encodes CASSGQMGDEQFF.

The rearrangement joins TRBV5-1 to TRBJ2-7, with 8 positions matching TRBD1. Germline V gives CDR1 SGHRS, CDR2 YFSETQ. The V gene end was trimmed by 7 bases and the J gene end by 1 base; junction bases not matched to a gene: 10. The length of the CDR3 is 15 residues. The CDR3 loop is CASRRRQGSSYEQYV. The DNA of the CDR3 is TGCGCCAGCCGTAGGAGACAGGGGTCTTCCTACGAGCAGTACGTC.

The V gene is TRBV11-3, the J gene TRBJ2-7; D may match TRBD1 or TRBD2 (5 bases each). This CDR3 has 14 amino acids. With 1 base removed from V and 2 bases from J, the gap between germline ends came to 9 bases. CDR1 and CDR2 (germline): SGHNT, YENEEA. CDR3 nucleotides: TGTGCCAGCAGCTTAGGTTGGGGACCCTACGAGCAGTACGTC. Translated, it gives CASSLGWGPYEQYV.

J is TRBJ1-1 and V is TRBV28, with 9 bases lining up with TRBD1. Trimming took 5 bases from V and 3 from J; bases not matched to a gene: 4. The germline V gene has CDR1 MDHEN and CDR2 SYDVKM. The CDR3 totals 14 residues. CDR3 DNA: TGTGCCAGCAGTCCGGACAGGGGTGACACTGAAGCTTTCTTT. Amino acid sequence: CASSPDRGDTEAFF.

CDR3 sequence reads: CASGLVETGDNEKLFF. The CDR3 DNA reads TGTGCTAGTGGTTTGGTTGAGACAGGGGATAATGAAAAACTGTTTTTT. The V call is TRBV12-5, the J call TRBJ1-4, with 8 bases identical to TRBD1. Losses at the gene ends were 0 bases for V and 4 bases for J; bases not matched to a gene: 4. The germline V gene has CDR1 LGHNT and CDR2 FRNRAP. The CDR3 totals 16 residues.

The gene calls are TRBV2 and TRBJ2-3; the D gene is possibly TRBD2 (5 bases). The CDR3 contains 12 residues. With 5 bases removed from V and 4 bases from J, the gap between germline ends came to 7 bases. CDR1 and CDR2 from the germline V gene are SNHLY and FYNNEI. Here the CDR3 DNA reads TGTGCCAGCAGTAAGGGAGCAGATACGCAGTATTTT. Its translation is CASSKGADTQYF.